The 26 T cell receptor beta chains listed next were all sequenced from one sample in a study of naive and memory T cell subsets. TCR cDNA received a 3' ligated oligonucleotide that carried a UMI. Amplification of ligated cDNA took four PCR rounds with SP2 and nested alpha and beta constant primers. TCRdb used MiXCR to reprocess the 5' RACE reads, holding one entry per CDR3 protein. In the table there are 50,000 to 60,000 distinct CDR3 sequences, approximately 8% of which are singletons. Receptors were obtained from a female donor in good health.

In DNA, the CDR3 is TGTGCCAGCGGCGTTTCGGGGAGCACAGATACGCAGTATTTT. Protein sequence: CASGVSGSTDTQYF. This chain uses TRBV12-3 or TRBV12-4 with TRBJ2-3; TRBD2 is a possible D gene (5 bases). The CDR3 loop spans 14 amino acids. V lost 8 bases to trimming and J lost 0 bases, with 12 bases between them.

This clonotype was seen more than once but under ten times. The chain has TRBV5-1 and TRBJ2-5; TRBD1 is a possible D gene (7 bases). Germline V gives CDR1 SGHRS, CDR2 YFSETQ. The germline V and J ends were trimmed by 5 bases and 2 bases, with 16 bases remaining between them. The CDR3 runs 15 residues. CDR3: CASRPTGTRQETQYF. As DNA, the CDR3 is TGCGCCAGCAGACCGACAGGGACTCGACAAGAGACCCAGTACTTC. The full variable domain, its missing parts supplied by reference TRBV5-1 and TRBJ2-5, is KAGVTQTPRYLIKTRGQQVTLSCSPISGHRSVSWYQQTPGQGLQFLFEYFSETQRNKGNFPGRFSGRQFSNSRSEMNVSTLELGDSALYLCASRPTGTRQETQYFGPGTRLLVL.

This sequence joins TRBV3-1 and TRBJ2-1; TRBD2 agrees at 9 bases. Germline loops: CDR1 LGHDT, CDR2 YNNKEL (reference sequence). There are 15 residues in the CDR3. The junction had 2 bases not matched to a gene; V was cut back by 1 base and J by 4 bases. The CDR3 DNA is TGTGCCAGCAGCCAAGCTAGCGGGGTGTACAATGAGCAGTTCTTC. It translates to CASSQASGVYNEQFF.

This chain uses TRBV9 with TRBJ1-2; 9 bases map to TRBD1. Germline V gene lookup returns CDR1 SGDLS and CDR2 YYNGEE. J was trimmed by 2 bases and V by 5 bases; bases with no gene match: 7. The CDR3 runs to 15 residues. CDR3 loop: CASRGQGSSNYGYTF. The CDR3 DNA reads TGTGCCAGCAGGGGACAGGGAAGTTCCAACTATGGCTACACCTTC.

V gene TRBV4-2 combines with J gene TRBJ2-7; TRBD1 matches 7 bases. CDR1 LGHNA and CDR2 YNFKEQ come from the germline V gene. V dropped 2 bases and J dropped 6; count of bases not matched to a gene: 7. The CDR3 runs 14 residues. CDR3 residues: CASSQSDRSLEQYF. The CDR3 DNA sequence: TGTGCCAGCAGCCAATCGGACAGGTCCCTCGAGCAGTACTTC.

This clonotype was detected ten times or more. The rearrangement joins TRBV12-3 or TRBV12-4 to TRBJ1-3; 7 bases line up with TRBD1. The junction had 5 bases not matched to a gene; V was cut back by 6 bases and J by 0 bases. The CDR3 contains 15 residues. CDR3 in amino acids: CASSFTGASGNTIYF. For the CDR3, the DNA is TGTGCCAGCAGCTTTACAGGGGCCTCTGGAAACACCATATATTTT.

This chain joins TRBV10-3 and TRBJ1-1; no clear D gene. CDR1 and CDR2 (germline): ENHRY, SYGVKD. This CDR3 spans 15 amino acids. V was cut by 4 bases and J by 0 bases, with 12 bases left in between. CDR3 sequence (DNA): TGTGCCATCAGTGGCGGAGCAACGATGAACACTGAAGCTTTCTTT. Its protein product is CAISGGATMNTEAFF.

This clonotype was observed a handful of times. This chain uses TRBV20-1 with TRBJ1-5, with 11 bases fitting TRBD1. V was pared by 4 bases and J by 6 bases, with 5 bases of the junction left unmatched. The CDR3 totals 14 residues. CDR1 DFQATT and CDR2 SNEGSKA come from the germline V gene (reference sequence). CDR3: CSANPGTGGQPQHF. CDR3 sequence (DNA): TGCAGTGCTAACCCCGGGACAGGGGGTCAGCCCCAGCATTTT.

This chain links TRBV20-1 with TRBJ2-2, with D unresolved. Germline CDR1 and CDR2: DFQATT and SNEGSKA (reference sequence). This CDR3 comprises 12 residues. V shed 4 bases and J shed 5 bases, with 8 bases lying between them. CDR3: CSAMGQTGELFF. In nucleotides, the CDR3 is TGCAGTGCTATGGGCCAAACCGGGGAGCTGTTTTTT.

This clonotype has more than one count but fewer than ten. V gene TRBV12-3 or TRBV12-4 combines with J gene TRBJ1-2; D unclear. CDR3 size: 15 residues. V lost 4 bases and J lost 3, with 15 bases in between. CDR3 sequence reads: CASSSGPRRDYGYTF. CDR3 coding DNA: TGTGCCAGCAGTTCTGGACCCAGGAGAGACTATGGCTACACCTTC.

In this sample, this clonotype turned up a few times. The genes are TRBV7-3 and TRBJ2-2, with D maybe TRBD2 (6 bases). The CDR3 length is 15 residues. V lost 5 bases and J lost 4, with 14 bases in between. CDR1 and CDR2 (germline): SGHTA, FQGTGA. CDR3 DNA: TGTGCCAGCAGCCCCCCGGAGGGAATCACCGGGGAGCTGTTTTTT. Protein product: CASSPPEGITGELFF.

This clonotype occurred many times. One end of the junction varies from germline; a read error may be responsible. The chain recombines TRBV7-7 with TRBJ2-5; 8 bases match TRBD2. The germline gives CDR1 SSHAT, CDR2 FNYEAQ (reference sequence). This CDR3 has 15 residues. CDR3 loop: CASSEQAGAQETQYF. DNA of the CDR3: TGTGCTAGCAGCGAACAAGCGGGGGCCCAAGAGACCCAGTACTTC.

A note on this clonotype: Possible read error: a much larger clone is one base away. V usage is TRBV18 and J usage is TRBJ1-1; 12 positions match TRBD1. Germline lookup yields CDR1 KGHSH and CDR2 LQKENI. The trim removed 8 bases at V and 3 bases at J, leaving 4 bases unmatched. The CDR3 has 14 residues. CDR3 sequence: CASPRDRGHTEAFF. CDR3 in DNA: TGTGCCAGCCCACGGGACAGGGGGCACACTGAAGCTTTCTTT.

About this clonotype: It may be a read error: a sequence one base away is much more abundant. This chain connects TRBV20-1 to TRBJ2-1, with D possibly being TRBD1 or TRBD2 (5 bases each). V was trimmed by 5 bases and J by 8 bases, leaving 19 bases between them. The CDR3 totals 14 residues. CDR1 DFQATT and CDR2 SNEGSKA come from the germline V gene (reference sequence). The CDR3 DNA reads as TGCAGTGCTCCGTCCCATCGGGGCTTCTATGAGCAGTTCTTC. It is translated as CSAPSHRGFYEQFF.

Many counts were recorded for this clonotype. V is TRBV7-2 and J is TRBJ1-1; D unresolved. V was cut by 5 bases and J by 8 bases, with 15 bases left in between. Germline V gene data show CDR1 as SGHTA and CDR2 as FQGNSA. The CDR3 is 13 amino acids. CDR3 protein: CASSLLVQLEAFF. The CDR3 DNA reads as TGTGCCAGCAGCCTACTGGTACAGTTAGAAGCTTTCTTT.

This chain joins TRBV20-1 and TRBJ2-5; 7 bases are a match to TRBD1. CDR3 length equals 13 residues. V shed 6 bases and J 1 base; nucleotides not matched to a gene: 5. Germline loops: CDR1 DFQATT, CDR2 SNEGSKA (reference sequence). The DNA for the CDR3 is TGCAGTGCCCTGGGACAGATCCAAGAGACCCAGTACTTC. It translates to CSALGQIQETQYF.

The sample holds many counts of this clonotype. The rearrangement uses TRBV7-3 and TRBJ2-1; D gene unclear. Germline V gene data show CDR1 as SGHTA and CDR2 as FQGTGA. V was cut by 3 bases and J by 1 base, with 7 bases left in between. This CDR3 contains 14 residues. This chain's CDR3 is CASSLVASYNEQFF. CDR3 DNA: TGTGCCAGCAGCTTGGTAGCATCCTACAATGAGCAGTTCTTC.

This chain connects TRBV2 to TRBJ1-5, with a tentative D call TRBD1 (6 bases). The germline V gene has CDR1 SNHLY and CDR2 FYNNEI. The CDR3 length is 17 residues. Trimming shortened V by 8 bases and J by 3 bases, and 23 bases separated the two germline ends. DNA of the CDR3: TGTGCCAGCGGAATAAAAATAGGAACAGGGCACAATCAGCCCCAGCATTTT. Translating gives CASGIKIGTGHNQPQHF.

This clonotype came up a few times. V usage is TRBV7-2 and J usage is TRBJ2-3, with TRBD2 matching 9 bases. V shed 6 bases, J shed 4 bases, and the junction held 5 bases outside the gene matches. The CDR3 covers 14 residues. Germline CDR1 and CDR2: SGHTA and FQGNSA. The CDR3 DNA is TGTGCCAGCAGTCTAGCGGGGAGGTCAGATACGCAGTATTTT. Its protein product is CASSLAGRSDTQYF.

The chain joins TRBV28 to TRBJ2-7; tentatively, D is TRBD1 (5 bases). Trimming shortened V by 3 bases and J by 0 bases, and 9 bases separated the two germline ends. Germline V lookup: CDR1 MDHEN, CDR2 SYDVKM. This CDR3 region has 14 residues. CDR3 amino acids: CASSFQGSSYEQYF. The CDR3 DNA follows: TGTGCCAGCAGTTTTCAGGGAAGCTCCTACGAGCAGTACTTC.

The V and J genes are TRBV5-1 and TRBJ1-1; D might be TRBD1 (5 bases). The CDR3 sequence is 16 residues long. Germline CDR1 SGHRS, CDR2 YFSETQ. Deletions cut 7 bases from V and 1 base from J, with 20 bases between. Here the CDR3 reads CASLSLPGLPNTEAFF. CDR3 in DNA: TGCGCCAGCTTGTCCCTTCCGGGGCTACCGAACACTGAAGCTTTCTTT.

This clonotype came up a few times. J is TRBJ1-3 and V is TRBV5-1; no firm D call. The CDR3 extends over 16 amino acids. The germline gives CDR1 SGHRS, CDR2 YFSETQ. The ends were cut back, 0 bases at V and 1 base at J, with 11 bases in the middle. CDR3 in amino acids: CASSLVAGASGNTIYF. For the CDR3, the DNA is TGCGCCAGCAGCTTGGTTGCAGGAGCGTCTGGAAACACCATATATTTT.

This clonotype was counted only a few times. The chain couples TRBV5-1 to TRBJ1-1; no reliable D call. The CDR3 is 14 amino acids. V gave up 0 bases and J gave up 6 bases, with 12 bases separating them. Germline CDR1 reads SGHRS; CDR2 reads YFSETQ. In DNA, the CDR3 is TGCGCCAGCAGCTTGGGCAAACAGCCTCCTGAAGCTTTCTTT. Translated, it gives CASSLGKQPPEAFF.

In its sample, this clonotype was seen a few times. In nucleotides, the CDR3 is TGTGCCAGCGGGACAGTCGGATCTGGAAACACCATATATTTT. Protein: CASGTVGSGNTIYF. The V and J genes are TRBV19 and TRBJ1-3; 7 nucleotides match TRBD1. CDR3 length: 14 amino acids. CDR1 is LNHDA and CDR2 is SQIVND in the germline V gene (reference sequence). Unmatched junction bases numbered 6, after V lost 9 bases and J lost 1 base.

This clonotype was recorded a few times. J is TRBJ2-7 and V is TRBV5-1, with D possibly TRBD2 on 6 matching bases. The CDR3 is 14 amino acids. The V gene's germline CDR1 is SGHRS and CDR2 YFSETQ. V shed 4 bases and J shed 7 bases, with 18 bases lying between them. The CDR3, as DNA: TGCGCCAGCAGCAGACGACCGCGCGGGGAGGAGCAGTACTTC. The encoded protein is CASSRRPRGEEQYF.

This clonotype has just a few counts. V usage is TRBV9 and J usage is TRBJ2-1; D tentatively reads TRBD1 or TRBD2 (5 bases each). V lost 4 bases and J lost 7, with 18 bases in between. This CDR3 has 15 amino acids. CDR1 is SGDLS and CDR2 is YYNGEE in the germline V gene. CDR3 in amino acids: CASSPRQIWGNEQFF. The DNA of the CDR3 is TGTGCCAGCAGCCCACGTCAGATATGGGGGAATGAGCAGTTCTTC.